A single sample is the source of the 11 T cell receptor beta chains below, sequenced in a study of blood T cell repertoires in COVID-19. Libraries were prepared by immunoSEQ multiplex PCR; TCRdb keeps only in-frame clonotypes and omits some of them. The table shows approximately 74,000 clones, with 88% occurring only once. Sequenced material: peripheral blood. The receptors derive from an elderly woman with active or convalescent COVID-19.

This clone was seen a single time. The genes are TRBV9 and TRBJ2-3, with D possibly being TRBD1 (6 bases). Trimming removed 0 bases from V and 4 bases from J, with 15 bases in between. In germline, CDR1 is SGDLS, CDR2 YYNGEE. The CDR3 runs 16 residues. DNA of the CDR3: TGTGCCAGCAGCGTAGATGTTGCAGGGGCCCCAGATACGCAGTATTTT. Its protein is CASSVDVAGAPDTQYF.

V usage is TRBV2 and J usage is TRBJ1-1; 7 positions match TRBD1. CDR1 and CDR2 (germline): SNHLY, FYNNEI. The CDR3 contains 11 residues. Here the CDR3 DNA reads TGTTCGACAGGGAGTCGTACTGAAGCTTTCTTT. Residues: CSTGSRTEAFF.

This clone was recorded only once. The rearrangement joins TRBV10-3 to TRBJ2-7; 8 bases fit TRBD1. The CDR3 contains 13 residues. The J segment lost 6 bases and the V segment lost 2 bases, leaving 3 bases of the junction unmatched. The germline V gene has CDR1 ENHRY and CDR2 SYGVKD. CDR3 DNA sequence: TGTGCCATCAGTGAGGGACAGGGTACCGAGCAGTACTTC. Amino acids: CAISEGQGTEQYF.

V usage is TRBV10-3 and J usage is TRBJ1-6, with a weak D call TRBD1 (6 bases). Between the trimmed V and J ends, which lost 7 bases and 0 bases, there was a span of 16 bases. The CDR3 is made up of 17 amino acids. Germline CDR1 reads ENHRY; CDR2 reads SYGVKD. This CDR3 is CAINDPGASSYNSPLHF. CDR3 nucleotide sequence: TGTGCCATCAACGACCCAGGGGCGAGCTCCTATAATTCACCCCTCCACTTT.

The chain is built from TRBV25-1 and TRBJ1-5, with D possibly being TRBD1 (5 bases). The CDR3 totals 15 residues. Looked up from germline, CDR1 is MGHDK and CDR2 is SYGVNS. V lost 6 bases to trimming and J lost 0 bases, with 12 bases between them. The CDR3, as DNA: TGTGCCAGCAGCCAGGCGGGGCCTAGCAATCAGCCCCAGCATTTT. Translation gives CASSQAGPSNQPQHF.

The genes are TRBV13 and TRBJ2-7; D possibly corresponds to TRBD2 (6 bases). The CDR3 runs 14 residues. Germline CDR1 PRHDT, CDR2 FYEKMQ (reference sequence). The V gene lost 2 bases and the J gene lost 5 bases, with 13 bases spanning the gap. The CDR3, as DNA: TGTGCCAGCAGCTTATTCGGAGGGTCCCACGAGCAGTACTTC. Residues: CASSLFGGSHEQYF.

The chain combines TRBV6-5 with TRBJ2-7; 12 nucleotides agree with TRBD2. Germline V lookup: CDR1 MNHEY, CDR2 SVGAGI. Trimming removed 6 bases from V and 2 bases from J; junction bases left unmatched: 5. The CDR3 covers 15 residues. CDR3 in amino acids: CASRDLAGGAYEQYF. In nucleotides, the CDR3 is TGTGCCAGCAGGGATCTAGCGGGAGGGGCCTACGAGCAGTACTTC.

The J gene is TRBJ2-1, the V gene TRBV27, with a tentative D call TRBD1 (5 bases). The V and J ends lost 7 bases and 9 bases respectively, with 10 bases between them. The germline gives CDR1 MNHEY, CDR2 SMNVEV (reference sequence). CDR3 length: 11 residues. CDR3 sequence: CASKRRGEQFF. CDR3 sequence (DNA): TGTGCCAGCAAAAGAAGGGGTGAGCAGTTCTTC.

This clone appeared a single time. This chain links TRBV12-2 with TRBJ1-1; TRBD1, the D gene given by the table, was not confirmed from the DNA. TRBV12-2 has pseudogene status. The CDR3 consists of 15 residues. This chain's CDR3 is CASRLGNRELTEAFF. The CDR3 DNA is TGTGCAAGTCGCTTAGGGAACAGGGAATTAACTGAAGCTTTCTTT.

CDR3 sequence (DNA): TGTGCCACCGCGGGCCAGGGGAGGGGGACTGAAGCTTTCTTT. It translates to CATAGQGRGTEAFF. The rearrangement uses TRBV10-3 and TRBJ1-1; possibly TRBD1 for D (6 bases). The CDR3 loop spans 14 amino acids. Germline V lookup: CDR1 ENHRY, CDR2 SYGVKD. V lost 10 bases to trimming and J lost 5 bases, with 20 bases between them.

This CDR3 reads CASMYGEDREPFPEQFF. The CDR3 DNA is TGTGCCAGCATGTATGGGGAGGACAGGGAGCCCTTCCCCGAGCAGTTCTTC. The V and J genes are TRBV2 and TRBJ2-1; 8 bases align to TRBD1. The V segment lost 7 bases and the J segment 10 bases; nucleotides outside the gene matches: 21. In germline, CDR1 is SNHLY, CDR2 FYNNEI. CDR3 size: 17 residues.